The rows below give T cell receptor beta chains drawn from one sample of a study of blood T cell repertoires in COVID-19. Data came from immunoSEQ multiplex PCR; TCRdb stores just in-frame clones and leaves some out. The table includes about 180,000 clones, 80% to 90% detected once. The sequenced material came from peripheral blood. The receptor set was obtained from a young man who had recovered from COVID-19. Both conserved end residues are part of each CDR3. Fields, in order: V gene, clone size, J gene, D gene, CDR3 protein, CDR3 DNA. D genes are given only for firm matches. The size field is filled for only some rows; it gives once, few, many or a size class.

V gene: TRBV6-9
clone size: .
J gene: TRBJ2-6
D gene: .
CDR3 protein: CASTQGGAGANVLTF
CDR3 DNA: TGTGCCAGCACCCAGGGGGGTGCTGGGGCCAACGTCCTGACTTTC

V gene: TRBV18
clone size: .
J gene: TRBJ2-1
D gene: .
CDR3 protein: CASLQTSANEQFF
CDR3 DNA: TGTGCCAGCTTACAGACTAGTGCCAATGAGCAGTTCTTC

V gene: TRBV7-9
clone size: .
J gene: TRBJ1-5
D gene: .
CDR3 protein: CASSRTGTQLNQPQHF
CDR3 DNA: TGTGCCAGCAGCCGTACGGGGACACAATTAAATCAGCCCCAGCATTTT

V gene: TRBV16
clone size: .
J gene: TRBJ2-3
D gene: TRBD2
CDR3 protein: CASSQSSGSADTQYF
CDR3 DNA: TGTGCCAGCAGCCAGTCTAGCGGGAGCGCAGATACGCAGTATTTT

V gene: TRBV9
clone size: .
J gene: TRBJ1-3
D gene: .
CDR3 protein: CASGKSSGNTIYF
CDR3 DNA: TGTGCCAGCGGTAAGAGCTCTGGAAACACCATATATTTT

V gene: TRBV3-1/TRBV3-2
clone size: .
J gene: TRBJ2-5
D gene: TRBD1
CDR3 protein: CASSSGTGREGTQYF
CDR3 DNA: TGTGCCAGCAGCTCCGGGACAGGGAGGGAAGGGACCCAGTACTTC

V gene: TRBV25-1
clone size: .
J gene: TRBJ1-4
D gene: .
CDR3 protein: CASSRRGNEKLFF
CDR3 DNA: TGTGCCAGCAGTCGCAGGGGAAATGAAAAACTGTTTTTT

V gene: TRBV9
clone size: .
J gene: TRBJ2-2
D gene: .
CDR3 protein: CASSVGDRAGFGELFF
CDR3 DNA: TGTGCCAGCAGCGTAGGAGACAGGGCGGGGTTCGGGGAGCTGTTTTTT

V gene: TRBV7-2
clone size: .
J gene: TRBJ2-5
D gene: TRBD2
CDR3 protein: CASNPQMGGGSRLGETQYF
CDR3 DNA: TGTGCCAGCAACCCCCAGATGGGAGGCGGGAGTAGGCTTGGAGAGACCCAGTACTTC

V gene: TRBV4-1
clone size: .
J gene: TRBJ2-7
D gene: TRBD2
CDR3 protein: CASSQERTLAGVYEQYF
CDR3 DNA: TGCGCCAGCAGCCAAGAAAGAACGCTAGCGGGAGTTTACGAGCAGTACTTC

V gene: TRBV7-2
clone size: .
J gene: TRBJ1-2
D gene: TRBD1
CDR3 protein: CASSLMPRGRGGYTF
CDR3 DNA: TGTGCCAGCAGCTTAATGCCCAGGGGGCGCGGGGGCTACACCTTC

V gene: TRBV4-1
clone size: .
J gene: TRBJ2-3
D gene: TRBD1
CDR3 protein: CASSPYPGQGVSTDTQYF
CDR3 DNA: TGCGCCAGCAGCCCCTACCCGGGACAGGGGGTTAGCACAGATACGCAGTATTTT

V gene: TRBV6-2/TRBV6-3
clone size: .
J gene: TRBJ1-5
D gene: TRBD1
CDR3 protein: CASSYSGQGSYQPQHF
CDR3 DNA: TGTGCCAGCAGTTACTCGGGACAGGGAAGTTATCAGCCCCAGCATTTT

V gene: TRBV7-6
clone size: .
J gene: TRBJ2-1
D gene: TRBD1
CDR3 protein: CASSSGTGGNEQFF
CDR3 DNA: TGTGCCAGCAGCTCCGGGACAGGGGGCAATGAGCAGTTCTTC

V gene: TRBV19
clone size: few
J gene: TRBJ1-5
D gene: .
CDR3 protein: CASSIANKGLRQPQHF
CDR3 DNA: TGTGCCAGTAGTATAGCCAATAAGGGGCTGAGGCAGCCCCAGCATTTT

V gene: TRBV12-5
clone size: .
J gene: TRBJ2-3
D gene: TRBD2
CDR3 protein: CASGLGLTAAGGPTDTQYF
CDR3 DNA: TGTGCTAGTGGTTTGGGCCTAACGGCGGCGGGAGGGCCGACAGATACGCAGTATTTT

V gene: TRBV27
clone size: .
J gene: TRBJ2-1
D gene: .
CDR3 protein: CASRDRSVVHEQFF
CDR3 DNA: TGTGCCAGCAGAGACAGGTCTGTCGTGCATGAGCAGTTCTTC

V gene: TRBV18
clone size: .
J gene: TRBJ2-4
D gene: .
CDR3 protein: CASSLPGGNIQYF
CDR3 DNA: TGTGCCAGCTCACTCCCCGGGGGAAACATTCAGTACTTC

V gene: TRBV30
clone size: .
J gene: TRBJ2-7
D gene: .
CDR3 protein: CAWSVGGTYEQYF
CDR3 DNA: TGTGCCTGGAGTGTTGGGGGCACCTACGAGCAGTACTTC

V gene: TRBV7-9
clone size: .
J gene: TRBJ2-5
D gene: .
CDR3 protein: CASSFIGSEETQYF
CDR3 DNA: TGTGCCAGCAGCTTCATCGGGAGTGAAGAGACCCAGTACTTC

V gene: TRBV5-6
clone size: .
J gene: TRBJ2-7
D gene: .
CDR3 protein: CASSLGTLKTSYEQYF
CDR3 DNA: TGTGCCAGCAGCTTAGGGACACTGAAAACTTCCTACGAGCAGTACTTC

V gene: TRBV5-6
clone size: .
J gene: TRBJ2-1
D gene: .
CDR3 protein: CASSSPMRERNEQFF
CDR3 DNA: TGTGCCAGCAGTAGCCCCATGAGGGAGCGCAATGAGCAGTTCTTC

V gene: TRBV9
clone size: .
J gene: TRBJ2-5
D gene: .
CDR3 protein: CASSPAGTGRFYGETQYF
CDR3 DNA: TGTGCCAGCAGCCCGGCAGGGACTGGACGGTTTTATGGAGAGACCCAGTACTTC

V gene: TRBV5-1
clone size: .
J gene: TRBJ2-1
D gene: TRBD2
CDR3 protein: CASSSGAGAAVYEQFF
CDR3 DNA: TGCGCCAGCAGCTCGGGAGCGGGAGCTGCGGTCTATGAGCAGTTCTTC

V gene: TRBV27
clone size: .
J gene: TRBJ2-7
D gene: TRBD1
CDR3 protein: CASSLGGTGRQYF
CDR3 DNA: TGTGCCAGCAGTTTAGGGGGGACAGGGAGGCAGTACTTC

V gene: TRBV27
clone size: once
J gene: TRBJ1-2
D gene: .
CDR3 protein: CASSLREGIGYTF
CDR3 DNA: TGTGCCAGCAGTCTCCGGGAAGGGATTGGCTACACCTTC

V gene: TRBV7-2
clone size: .
J gene: TRBJ2-3
D gene: TRBD2
CDR3 protein: CASSIWTSTDTQYF
CDR3 DNA: TGTGCCAGCAGCATTTGGACTAGTACAGATACGCAGTATTTT

V gene: TRBV2
clone size: .
J gene: TRBJ2-1
D gene: .
CDR3 protein: CATGVGHNEQFF
CDR3 DNA: TGTGCCACCGGGGTCGGGCACAATGAGCAGTTCTTC

V gene: TRBV6-5
clone size: .
J gene: TRBJ2-7
D gene: TRBD2
CDR3 protein: CASSYGLAGVVYF
CDR3 DNA: TGTGCCAGCAGTTACGGACTAGCGGGAGTGGTGTACTTC

V gene: TRBV27
clone size: .
J gene: TRBJ2-7
D gene: .
CDR3 protein: CASSPIAGTVYEQYF
CDR3 DNA: TGTGCCAGCAGCCCCATCGCGGGAACAGTCTACGAGCAGTACTTC

V gene: TRBV7-7
clone size: .
J gene: TRBJ2-5
D gene: TRBD1
CDR3 protein: CASSLARQGAGTQYF
CDR3 DNA: TGTGCTAGCAGCTTAGCTAGGCAGGGGGCAGGGACCCAGTACTTC

V gene: TRBV5-1
clone size: .
J gene: TRBJ2-1
D gene: .
CDR3 protein: CASSPRAGTDNEQFF
CDR3 DNA: TGCGCCAGCAGCCCCCGGGCGGGAACGGACAATGAGCAGTTCTTC

V gene: TRBV27
clone size: .
J gene: TRBJ2-1
D gene: TRBD2
CDR3 protein: CASTSSGSINEQFF
CDR3 DNA: TGTGCCAGCACCTCTAGCGGGAGTATCAATGAGCAGTTCTTC

V gene: TRBV11-2
clone size: .
J gene: TRBJ1-2
D gene: .
CDR3 protein: CASSLRGTYGYTF
CDR3 DNA: TGTGCCAGCAGCTTAAGGGGAACGTATGGCTACACCTTC

V gene: TRBV6-5
clone size: .
J gene: TRBJ2-1
D gene: .
CDR3 protein: CASSYSGSPPNEQFF
CDR3 DNA: TGTGCCAGCAGTTACTCCGGGAGCCCTCCCAATGAGCAGTTCTTC

V gene: TRBV4-2
clone size: .
J gene: TRBJ2-1
D gene: .
CDR3 protein: CASSQEVGGYNEQFF
CDR3 DNA: TGTGCCAGCAGCCAAGAGGTCGGGGGATACAATGAGCAGTTCTTC

V gene: TRBV11-1
clone size: .
J gene: TRBJ1-6
D gene: TRBD1
CDR3 protein: CASSPREGAGSPLHF
CDR3 DNA: TGTGCCAGCAGCCCCCGAGAGGGGGCAGGTTCACCCCTCCACTTT

V gene: TRBV5-1
clone size: .
J gene: TRBJ2-1
D gene: TRBD2
CDR3 protein: CASSFSGSWDEQFF
CDR3 DNA: TGCGCCAGCAGCTTTAGCGGGAGTTGGGATGAGCAGTTCTTC

V gene: TRBV2
clone size: .
J gene: TRBJ1-5
D gene: .
CDR3 protein: CASRNKAGPQHF
CDR3 DNA: TGTGCCAGCAGAAACAAGGCGGGGCCCCAGCATTTT

V gene: TRBV3-1/TRBV3-2
clone size: .
J gene: TRBJ1-3
D gene: .
CDR3 protein: CASSPGRVYGNTIYF
CDR3 DNA: TGTGCCAGCAGCCCTGGCAGGGTATATGGAAACACCATATATTTT

V gene: TRBV5-1
clone size: .
J gene: TRBJ2-4
D gene: TRBD1
CDR3 protein: CASSLSGGAKNIQYF
CDR3 DNA: TGCGCCAGCAGCTTATCAGGGGGTGCCAAAAACATTCAGTACTTC

V gene: TRBV7-2
clone size: .
J gene: TRBJ2-5
D gene: .
CDR3 protein: CASSFRETQYF
CDR3 DNA: TGTGCCAGCAGCTTTAGAGAGACCCAGTACTTC

V gene: TRBV5-4
clone size: .
J gene: TRBJ2-5
D gene: .
CDR3 protein: CASSSESSAQETQYF
CDR3 DNA: TGTGCCAGCAGCTCCGAGTCTAGCGCCCAAGAGACCCAGTACTTC

V gene: TRBV15
clone size: .
J gene: TRBJ2-7
D gene: .
CDR3 protein: CATSSVGYSSYEQYF
CDR3 DNA: TGTGCCACCAGCTCAGTGGGCTACTCCTCCTACGAGCAGTACTTC

V gene: TRBV3-1/TRBV3-2
clone size: .
J gene: TRBJ1-5
D gene: TRBD1
CDR3 protein: CASSQGTGEQPQHF
CDR3 DNA: TGTGCCAGCAGCCAAGGGACAGGGGAGCAGCCCCAGCATTTT

V gene: TRBV14
clone size: .
J gene: TRBJ1-2
D gene: .
CDR3 protein: CASSPGQNYGYTF
CDR3 DNA: TGTGCCAGCAGCCCGGGACAAAACTATGGCTACACCTTC

V gene: TRBV6-2/TRBV6-3
clone size: .
J gene: TRBJ2-5
D gene: TRBD2
CDR3 protein: CASSYGAGGEGETQYF
CDR3 DNA: TGTGCCAGCAGTTACGGCGCGGGAGGTGAAGGAGAGACCCAGTACTTC

V gene: TRBV7-2
clone size: .
J gene: TRBJ2-2
D gene: TRBD2
CDR3 protein: CASSGAGGHTGELFF
CDR3 DNA: TGTGCCAGCAGCGGAGCGGGGGGCCACACCGGGGAGCTGTTTTTT

V gene: TRBV21-1
clone size: .
J gene: TRBJ2-7
D gene: .
CDR3 protein: CASSKGGGERGLLSYEQYF
CDR3 DNA: TGTGCCAGCAGCAAAGGGGGTGGGGAGCGGGGTTTACTTTCCTACGAGCAGTACTTC

V gene: TRBV27
clone size: once
J gene: TRBJ1-1
D gene: .
CDR3 protein: CASSLGRRTFF
CDR3 DNA: TGTGCCAGCAGTTTAGGGAGAAGAACTTTCTTT

V gene: TRBV7-8
clone size: .
J gene: TRBJ2-3
D gene: .
CDR3 protein: CASSFLDSAGVSDTQYF
CDR3 DNA: TGTGCCAGCAGCTTCCTCGACTCCGCGGGTGTGTCAGATACGCAGTATTTT

V gene: TRBV7-2
clone size: .
J gene: TRBJ1-5
D gene: TRBD1
CDR3 protein: CASSSDRVNQPQHF
CDR3 DNA: TGTGCCAGCAGTTCCGACAGGGTCAATCAGCCCCAGCATTTT